Listed here are 20 T cell receptor beta chains from one sample, sequenced in a study of blood T cells in healthy people across ages. A second 7 to 11 cycle PCR used barcoded and J-beta primers. TCRdb reprocessed the 5' RACE reads via MiXCR and lists one record per CDR3 protein. Of roughly 700,000 distinct CDR3 sequences listed, 49% are singletons. The sequenced sample was blood. The receptor set was obtained from a woman in her sixties or seventies in good health.

On this clonotype: At one end the junction does not follow the germline gene, possibly because of a read error. This chain uses TRBV27 with TRBJ1-2; 8 nucleotides agree with TRBD1. The CDR3 has 14 residues. Germline lookup yields CDR1 MNHEY and CDR2 SMNVEV (reference sequence). CDR3 in DNA: TGTGCCAGCAGTGTATCGAACCCAGGGGGCGGCTACACCTTC. Its translation: CASSVSNPGGGYTF.

This clonotype was counted only a few times. The rearrangement uses TRBV20-1 and TRBJ2-4, with D possibly being TRBD2 (6 bases). The V gene lost 8 bases and the J gene lost 1 base, with 18 bases spanning the gap. In germline, CDR1 is DFQATT, CDR2 SNEGSKA (reference sequence). The CDR3 is 15 amino acids. The CDR3 spells CSSRGGGTAKNIQYF. CDR3 DNA: TGCAGTTCCCGGGGAGGTGGGACCGCCAAAAACATTCAGTACTTC.

The gene calls are TRBV27 and TRBJ2-7; no reliable D call. The CDR3 totals 13 residues. Trimming removed 6 bases from V and 0 bases from J, with 9 bases in between. Germline V CDR1 and CDR2: MNHEY, SMNVEV (reference sequence). CDR3 coding DNA: TGTGCCAGCAGCTCCGACGACTCCTACGAGCAGTACTTC. It yields the protein CASSSDDSYEQYF.

This chain joins TRBV10-3 and TRBJ2-3, with D tentatively TRBD2 (5 bases). Germline CDR1 and CDR2: ENHRY and SYGVKD. The CDR3 is 14 residues long. V lost 7 bases and J 0 bases, leaving 11 bases between the germline ends. CDR3 region: CAITGGTSTDTQYF. The CDR3 DNA sequence: TGTGCCATCACTGGAGGTACTAGCACAGATACGCAGTATTTT.

CDR3 amino acids: CASGGSWGGNQPQHF. CDR3 nucleotides: TGTGCCAGCGGGGGAAGTTGGGGGGGCAATCAGCCCCAGCATTTT. The chain couples TRBV6-2 or TRBV6-3 to TRBJ1-5; tentatively, D is TRBD1 (5 bases). Germline lookup yields CDR1 MNHEY and CDR2 SVGEGT. The CDR3 totals 15 residues. V lost 8 bases and J 2 bases, leaving 16 bases between the germline ends.

The V call is TRBV27, the J call TRBJ1-3, with D possibly TRBD1 on 5 matching bases. From germline, CDR1 is MNHEY and CDR2 SMNVEV (reference sequence). The CDR3 runs to 17 residues. The ends were cut back, 2 bases at V and 0 bases at J, with 14 bases in the middle. The CDR3 region has the DNA TGTGCCAGCAGTTTAAAAGGGCGCGGGGGCTCTGGAAACACCATATATTTT. Encoded protein: CASSLKGRGGSGNTIYF.

The gene calls are TRBV25-1 and TRBJ2-1; 9 positions agree with TRBD2. The CDR3 totals 14 residues. Germline-derived CDR1 and CDR2 are MGHDK and SYGVNS. The trim removed 4 bases at V and 4 bases at J, leaving 2 bases unmatched. CDR3 sequence (DNA): TGTGCCAGCAGTGCTAGCGGGATATACAATGAGCAGTTCTTC. Translation: CASSASGIYNEQFF.

V is TRBV20-1 and J is TRBJ1-2; D gene uncertain. The CDR3 consists of 14 residues. Per the germline V gene, CDR1 is DFQATT and CDR2 is SNEGSKA (reference sequence). The V end lost 7 bases, the J end lost 4 bases, and 19 bases lay between the germline ends. CDR3 protein: CSVIGSVHPYGYTF. The CDR3 DNA sequence: TGCAGTGTCATAGGGTCGGTTCATCCCTATGGCTACACCTTC.

This clonotype was counted ten times or more. The genes are TRBV6-1 and TRBJ1-2; D unclear. Trimming removed 2 bases from V and 3 bases from J, with 10 bases in between. Germline values: CDR1 MNHNS, CDR2 SASEGT. The CDR3 spans 14 residues. The CDR3 DNA follows: TGTGCCAGCAGTGAACGTGGGCAAGACTATGGCTACACCTTC. It specifies CASSERGQDYGYTF.

The count of this clonotype is one. The CDR3 nucleotides are TGTGCCAGCAGTCCTCTCCATGCGAACACCGGGGAGCTGTTTTTT. This sequence encodes CASSPLHANTGELFF. V is TRBV12-3 or TRBV12-4 and J is TRBJ2-2, with D hard to call. The CDR3 extends over 15 amino acids. The germline V and J ends were trimmed by 5 bases and 0 bases, with 10 bases remaining between them.

As DNA, the CDR3 is TGTGCCAGCTCACCGACTCCCGGGACGGAGACCCAGGGCTACACCTTC. This sequence encodes CASSPTPGTETQGYTF. The chain links TRBV18 to TRBJ1-2, with D maybe TRBD1 (5 bases). Trimming pared 3 bases from V and 8 bases from J, leaving 22 bases between. Germline assignment: CDR1 KGHSH and CDR2 LQKENI. The CDR3 has 16 residues.

This clonotype appeared a few times. The chain links TRBV5-1 to TRBJ2-1; the match to TRBD1 covers 8 bases. Germline lookup yields CDR1 SGHRS and CDR2 YFSETQ. This CDR3 region has 15 residues. V was pared by 4 bases and J by 6 bases, with 9 bases of the junction left unmatched. The CDR3 is CASSKTGDDGNEQFF. CDR3 in DNA: TGCGCCAGCAGCAAGACAGGGGACGACGGCAATGAGCAGTTCTTC.

A few counts support this clonotype. The chain joins TRBV7-3 to TRBJ2-5; D is undetermined. The length of the CDR3 is 13 residues. Germline CDR1 and CDR2: SGHTA and FQGTGA. V shed 9 bases and J shed 2 bases, with 13 bases lying between them. CDR3 sequence: CASSPDGQETQYF. The CDR3 coding sequence is TGTGCCAGTAGCCCGGACGGACAAGAGACCCAGTACTTC.

This sequence joins TRBV5-1 and TRBJ2-2; 11 bases map to TRBD2. CDR3 length equals 16 residues. Unmatched junction bases numbered 3, after V lost 0 bases and J lost 5 bases. Germline CDR1 SGHRS, CDR2 YFSETQ. The CDR3 loop reads CASSLALAGETGELFF. The CDR3, as DNA: TGCGCCAGCAGCTTGGCACTAGCGGGAGAAACCGGGGAGCTGTTTTTT.

The CDR3 bases are TGTGCCAGCAGTTTTAGGGACAGGGGGCCAAGTGGCTACACCTTC. Translating gives CASSFRDRGPSGYTF. The rearrangement uses TRBV27 and TRBJ1-2; 12 bases agree with TRBD1. Germline CDR1 is MNHEY and CDR2 is SMNVEV (reference sequence). J gave up 7 bases and V 3 bases, and 6 bases lay outside the gene matches. CDR3 length: 15 amino acids.

The V and J genes are TRBV6-2 or TRBV6-3 and TRBJ2-1; 14 positions agree with TRBD2. Trimming at V came to 7 bases and at J to 0 bases, leaving 8 bases not matched to a gene. The CDR3 has 18 residues. In germline, CDR1 is MNHEY, CDR2 SVGEGT. As DNA, the CDR3 is TGTGCCAGCAAAGGACTAGCGGGAGGACTTAGCTCCTACAATGAGCAGTTCTTC. Translation: CASKGLAGGLSSYNEQFF.

This chain connects TRBV20-1 to TRBJ2-1; D is uncertain. Trimming took off 2 bases at V and 6 bases at J, with 8 bases between the two ends. Germline values: CDR1 DFQATT, CDR2 SNEGSKA (reference sequence). CDR3 length: 12 amino acids. The CDR3 region is CSARRRTNEQFF. The CDR3 DNA reads TGCAGTGCTAGAAGACGGACCAATGAGCAGTTCTTC.

This clonotype was seen a handful of times. The V and J genes are TRBV7-2 and TRBJ2-5; 10 bases agree with TRBD2. This CDR3 is 17 amino acids long. Trimming at V came to 4 bases and at J to 2 bases, leaving 10 bases not matched to a gene. CDR1 and CDR2 from the germline V gene are SGHTA and FQGNSA. As DNA, the CDR3 is TGTGCCAGCAGCTACTCCTTAGCGGGAGGAACGCAAGAGACCCAGTACTTC. Translating gives CASSYSLAGGTQETQYF.

There are a few counts of this clonotype. In DNA, the CDR3 is TGCGCCAGCAGTCCCACTAGCGGGAGGCAGGCCAATGAGCAGTTCTTC. It yields the protein CASSPTSGRQANEQFF. The chain joins TRBV10-2 to TRBJ2-1, with 12 nucleotides matching TRBD2. J gave up 6 bases and V 5 bases, and 8 bases lay outside the gene matches. This CDR3 has 16 residues. Germline V gene lookup returns CDR1 WSHSY and CDR2 SAAADI.

The table lists this clonotype with many counts. The chain employs TRBV27 and TRBJ2-3, with 10 bases identical to TRBD2. V was pared by 4 bases and J by 2 bases, with 9 bases of the junction left unmatched. CDR3 size: 17 residues. Germline CDR1 reads MNHEY; CDR2 reads SMNVEV (reference sequence). The CDR3 is CASSSLAGDPITDTQYF. DNA for the CDR3: TGTGCCAGCAGTTCGCTAGCGGGAGACCCCATCACAGATACGCAGTATTTT.